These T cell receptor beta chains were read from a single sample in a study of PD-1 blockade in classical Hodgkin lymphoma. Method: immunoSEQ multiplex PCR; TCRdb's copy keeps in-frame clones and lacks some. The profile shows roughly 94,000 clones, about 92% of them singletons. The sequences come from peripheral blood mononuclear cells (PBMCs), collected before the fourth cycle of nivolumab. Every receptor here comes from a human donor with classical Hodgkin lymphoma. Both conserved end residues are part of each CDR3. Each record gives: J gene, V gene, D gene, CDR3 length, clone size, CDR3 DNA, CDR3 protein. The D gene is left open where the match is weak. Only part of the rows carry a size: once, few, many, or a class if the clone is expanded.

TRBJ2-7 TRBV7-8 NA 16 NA TGTGCCAGCAGCAGCTACCGGGACTCCATATCCTACGAGCAGTACTTC CASSSYRDSISYEQYF
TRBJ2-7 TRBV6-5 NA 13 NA TGTGCCAGCAGGGAAGGAACCCGCTACGAGCAGTACTTC CASREGTRYEQYF
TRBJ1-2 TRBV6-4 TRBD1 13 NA TGTGCCAGCAGTGTCCGACAGGGGAGTGGCTACACCTTC CASSVRQGSGYTF
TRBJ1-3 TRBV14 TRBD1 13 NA TGTGCCAGCAGTCAAAACAGGGGGAACACCATATATTTT CASSQNRGNTIYF
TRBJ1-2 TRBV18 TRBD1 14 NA TGTGCCAGCTCTAAGACAGGGGAAAATTATGGCTACACCTTC CASSKTGENYGYTF
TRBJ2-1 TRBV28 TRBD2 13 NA TGTGCCAACGGACTAGCGGGGCACAATGAGCAGTTCTTC CANGLAGHNEQFF
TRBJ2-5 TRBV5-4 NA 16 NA TGTGCCACTTATTGGTGGGCAGGGGGAGGGAAAGAGACCCAGTACTTC CATYWWAGGGKETQYF
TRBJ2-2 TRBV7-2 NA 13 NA TGTGCCAGCAGCTCGGAGGTTGGAAGGGAGCTGTTTTTT CASSSEVGRELFF
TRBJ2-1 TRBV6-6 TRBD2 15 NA TGTGCCAGCAGTAAGGAGACTAGCAGTTACAATGAGCAGTTCTTC CASSKETSSYNEQFF
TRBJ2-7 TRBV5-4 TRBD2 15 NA TGTGCCAGCAGAACCGGGACTAGCGCCGCCTACGAGCAGTACTTC CASRTGTSAAYEQYF
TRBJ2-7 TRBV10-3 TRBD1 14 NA TGTGCCATCAAAGGACAGGGAAAGGCTCACGAGCAGTACTTC CAIKGQGKAHEQYF
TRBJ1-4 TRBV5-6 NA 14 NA TGTGCCAGCAGCGGGATCAGAGCTAATGAAAAACTGTTTTTT CASSGIRANEKLFF
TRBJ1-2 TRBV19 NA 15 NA TGTGCCAGTAGTATAGATGGGCAGGGCCCAAACGGCTACACCTTC CASSIDGQGPNGYTF
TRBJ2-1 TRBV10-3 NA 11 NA TGTGCCATCAGTGGGGGTCATGGGCGGTTCTTC CAISGGHGRFF
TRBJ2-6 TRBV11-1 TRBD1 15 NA TGTGCCAGCGTCAGGGGGCAGTTCGGGGCCAACGTCCTGACTTTC CASVRGQFGANVLTF
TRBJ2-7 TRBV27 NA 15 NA TGTGCCAGCAGCCACTCTAGATACGGGGTTTACGAGCAGTACTTC CASSHSRYGVYEQYF
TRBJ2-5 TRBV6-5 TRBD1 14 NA TGTGCCAGCACCCCGAGGACAGGGTCGGAGACCCAGTACTTC CASTPRTGSETQYF
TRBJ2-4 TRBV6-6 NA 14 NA TGTGCCAGCAGTCCGGGGCTAGCCAAAAACATTCAGTACTTC CASSPGLAKNIQYF
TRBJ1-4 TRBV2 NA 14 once TGTGCCAGCAGTGCCCGGACCGATAATGAAAAACTGTTTTTT CASSARTDNEKLFF
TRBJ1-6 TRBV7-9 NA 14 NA TGTGCCAGCAGCCCTAATCCGACGGATTCACCCCTCCACTTT CASSPNPTDSPLHF
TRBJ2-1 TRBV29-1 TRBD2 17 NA TGCAGCGTTGAGAGAGGGGGACTAGGGCGGGAGCTTAATGAGCAGTTCTTC CSVERGGLGRELNEQFF
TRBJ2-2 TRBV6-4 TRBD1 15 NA TGTGCCAGCAGCCGACAGGGGGGGAACACCGGGGAGCTGTTTTTT CASSRQGGNTGELFF
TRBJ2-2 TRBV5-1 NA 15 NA TGCGCCAGCAGCTTGGCACAGGGTGGGACCGGGGAGCTGTTTTTT CASSLAQGGTGELFF
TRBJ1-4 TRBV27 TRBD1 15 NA TGTGCCAGCAGAGACGGGGACAGGGGAGATGAAAAACTGTTTTTT CASRDGDRGDEKLFF
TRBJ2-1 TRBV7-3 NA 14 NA TGTGCCAGCAGCAATAGGGGCAGATCCAATGAGCAGTTCTTC CASSNRGRSNEQFF
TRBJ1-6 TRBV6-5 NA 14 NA TGTGCCAGCAGTTACGAACAGGGAAATTCACCCCTCCACTTT CASSYEQGNSPLHF
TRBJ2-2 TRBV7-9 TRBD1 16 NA TGTGCCACTCGGACAGGGGTTGGGGTTAGCACCGGGGAGCTGTTTTTT CATRTGVGVSTGELFF
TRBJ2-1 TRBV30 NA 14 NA TGTGCCTGGAGTGCCCTGACTGGCCTTAATGAGCAGTTCTTC CAWSALTGLNEQFF
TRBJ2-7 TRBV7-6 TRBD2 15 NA TGTGCCAGCAGCCTGGCTTCGGGGGGTTCCTACGAGCAGTACTTC CASSLASGGSYEQYF
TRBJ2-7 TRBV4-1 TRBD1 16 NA TGCGCCAGCAGCCAAGATTGGCAGGGGGCATCCTACGAGCAGTACTTC CASSQDWQGASYEQYF
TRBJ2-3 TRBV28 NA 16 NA TGTGCCAGCAGTCTACGACAAATGAGGTCGAGAGATACGCAGTATTTT CASSLRQMRSRDTQYF
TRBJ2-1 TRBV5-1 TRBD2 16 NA TGCGCCAGCAGCTTTGATGGGTCTAGCGGTTACAATGAGCAGTTCTTC CASSFDGSSGYNEQFF
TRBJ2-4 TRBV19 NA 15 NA TGTGCCAGTAGTGTAGACCGGACGAGCCAAAACATTCAGTACTTC CASSVDRTSQNIQYF
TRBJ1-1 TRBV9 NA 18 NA TGTGCCAGCAGCGATTCAATTGGGGAGGCGAGGATGAACACTGAAGCTTTCTTT CASSDSIGEARMNTEAFF
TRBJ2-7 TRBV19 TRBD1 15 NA TGTGCCAGTAGTCAAGGACAGGGGGCGATCTACGAGCAGTACTTC CASSQGQGAIYEQYF
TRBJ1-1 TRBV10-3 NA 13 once TGTGCCATCAGCCGGCCCGAGGGCACTGAAGCTTTCTTT CAISRPEGTEAFF
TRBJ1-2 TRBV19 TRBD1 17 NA TGTGCCAGTAGCTATAGCAACGGGGACAGCTTGGTCTATGGCTACACCTTC CASSYSNGDSLVYGYTF
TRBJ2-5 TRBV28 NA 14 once TGTGCCAGCAGGCCCTACAGGGTTCCAGAGACCCAGTACTTC CASRPYRVPETQYF
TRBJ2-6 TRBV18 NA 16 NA TGTGCCAGCTCACCCTCCGAGTTCTCTGGGGCCAACGTCCTGACTTTC CASSPSEFSGANVLTF
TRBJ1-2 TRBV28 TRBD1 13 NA TGTGCCAGCAGCCGGGGCCGACAGGGGGGCTACACCTTC CASSRGRQGGYTF
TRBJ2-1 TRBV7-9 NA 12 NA TGTGCCAGCAGCTTAGTCGGAGCGGAGCAGTTCTTC CASSLVGAEQFF
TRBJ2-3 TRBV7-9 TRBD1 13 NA TGTGCCAGCAGCCCGGGACAGGGCCCTACGCAGTATTTT CASSPGQGPTQYF
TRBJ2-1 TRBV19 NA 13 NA TGTGCCAGTAGTATTCAGGTACGCAATGAGCAGTTCTTC CASSIQVRNEQFF
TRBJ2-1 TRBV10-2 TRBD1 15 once TGCGCCAGCGGTGAACAGGGGGTCGTCAGGAATGAGCAGTTCTTC CASGEQGVVRNEQFF
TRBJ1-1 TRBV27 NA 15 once TGTGCCAGCAGTGCCCCAGGGGTAGGCGACACTGAAGCTTTCTTT CASSAPGVGDTEAFF
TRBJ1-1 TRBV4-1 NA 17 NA TGCGCCAGCAGCCAAAGGAATCTCGGGGCCATGAACACTGAAGCTTTCTTT CASSQRNLGAMNTEAFF